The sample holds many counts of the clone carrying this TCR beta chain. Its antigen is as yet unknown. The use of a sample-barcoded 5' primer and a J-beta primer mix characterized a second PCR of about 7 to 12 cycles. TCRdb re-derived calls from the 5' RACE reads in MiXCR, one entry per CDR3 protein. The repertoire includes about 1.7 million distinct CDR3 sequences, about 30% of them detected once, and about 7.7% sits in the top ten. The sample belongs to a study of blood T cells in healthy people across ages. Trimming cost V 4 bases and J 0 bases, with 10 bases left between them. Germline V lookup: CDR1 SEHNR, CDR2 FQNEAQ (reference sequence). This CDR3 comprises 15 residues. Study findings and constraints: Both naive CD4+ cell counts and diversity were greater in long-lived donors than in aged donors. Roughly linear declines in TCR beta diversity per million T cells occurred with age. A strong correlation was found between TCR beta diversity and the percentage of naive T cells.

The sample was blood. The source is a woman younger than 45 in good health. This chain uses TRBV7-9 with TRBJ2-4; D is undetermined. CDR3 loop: CASSSLTIAKNIQYF. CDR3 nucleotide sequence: TGTGCCAGCAGCTCATTGACCATAGCCAAAAACATTCAGTACTTC.